The 8 T cell receptor beta chains below all came from one sample that was sequenced in a study of T cells in Graves' hyperthyroidism and ophthalmopathy. RNA transcripts were the template for amplifying TCR beta CDR3 regions. The HTBI set primed first-round TCR CDR3 RT-PCR. TCRdb itself ran the multiplex PCR reads through MiXCR, one entry per CDR3 protein. The repertoire holds under 450,000 distinct CDR3 sequences, with 15% to 18% as singletons. The sample was blood. These receptors all come from a woman between 18 and 29 years old with Graves' hyperthyroidism.

Written as DNA, the CDR3 is TGTGCCAGCAGTTACTTCCCCGCTGCCCGGGACAGGATGTTCTTC. This codes for CASSYFPAARDRMFF. The rearrangement joins TRBV6-5 to TRBJ2-1, with TRBD1 identical over 8 bases. The CDR3 contains 15 residues. CDR1 and CDR2 from the germline V gene are MNHEY and SVGAGI. Trimming at V came to 1 base and at J to 15 bases, leaving 14 bases not matched to a gene.

This clonotype was observed a few times. V is TRBV9 and J is TRBJ2-5, with D perhaps TRBD1 (6 bases). Trimming removed 3 bases from V and 4 bases from J, with 13 bases in between. The CDR3 has 14 amino acids. CDR1 and CDR2 from the germline V gene are SGDLS and YYNGEE. CDR3 nucleotide sequence: TGTGCCAGCAGCGAGGACAGTATCACAGAGACCCAGTACTTC. This codes for CASSEDSITETQYF.

The sample holds many counts of this clonotype. The chain uses TRBV9 and TRBJ2-3; no firm D call. This CDR3 spans 14 amino acids. Germline CDR1 SGDLS, CDR2 YYNGEE. The V and J ends lost 2 bases and 6 bases respectively, with 13 bases between them. For the CDR3, the DNA is TGTGCCAGCAGCGTTGCGGCCTCGCGGGATACGCAGTATTTT. It codes for CASSVAASRDTQYF.

As for this clonotype: The junction departs from germline at one end; a sequencing error may be responsible. The J gene is TRBJ1-5, the V gene TRBV4-1; 8 bases fit TRBD1. Germline V lookup: CDR1 MGHRA, CDR2 YSYEKL. CDR3 length equals 17 residues. CDR3 sequence: CASSQAWAGQVNQPQHF. CDR3 DNA sequence: TGTGCCAGCAGCCAAGCTTGGGCGGGACAGGTTAATCAGCCCCAGCATTTT.

This clonotype was recorded at least ten times. This chain uses TRBV7-9 with TRBJ1-2; 9 bases line up with TRBD1. J was trimmed by 7 bases and V by 5 bases; bases with no gene match: 11. The CDR3 is 15 residues long. From germline, CDR1 is SEHNR and CDR2 FQNEAQ (reference sequence). Here the CDR3 DNA reads TGTGCCAGCAGCCCCCCTGGGACAGGGATACGTGGCTACACCTTC. Amino acid sequence: CASSPPGTGIRGYTF. Looking up the rest from reference TRBV7-9 and TRBJ1-2 gives the full variable domain: DTGVSQNPRHKITKRGQNVTFRCDPISEHNRLYWYRQTLGQGPEFLTYFQNEAQLEKSRLLSDRFSAERPKGSFSTLEIQRTEQGDSAMYLCASSPPGTGIRGYTFGSGTRLTVV.

V gene TRBV19 combines with J gene TRBJ2-7, with a possible D match to TRBD1 (5 bases). This CDR3 region has 14 residues. V lost 4 bases and J lost 1, with 11 bases in between. The V gene's germline CDR1 is LNHDA and CDR2 SQIVND (reference sequence). The CDR3 DNA is TGTGCCAGTAGTACCCGACAGAATTCCTACGAGCAGTACTTC. It specifies CASSTRQNSYEQYF.

The table lists this clonotype with many counts. The V gene is TRBV18, the J gene TRBJ1-1; D perhaps matches TRBD1 (5 bases). The CDR3 is 14 amino acids. Trimming took off 2 bases at V and 3 bases at J, with 10 bases between the two ends. CDR1 and CDR2 from the germline V gene are KGHSH and LQKENI. As DNA, the CDR3 is TGTGCCAGCTCACCAAGGCAGGGCCACACTGAAGCTTTCTTT. This translates into CASSPRQGHTEAFF.

The sample holds many counts of this clonotype. The rearrangement uses TRBV12-3 or TRBV12-4 and TRBJ2-2; 7 bases fit TRBD2. V was pared by 4 bases and J by 2 bases, with 4 bases of the junction left unmatched. The CDR3 sequence is 15 residues long. This chain's CDR3 is CASSSSGVNTGELFF. CDR3 DNA sequence: TGTGCCAGCAGTTCCAGCGGGGTAAACACCGGGGAGCTGTTTTTT.